Each of the 23 T cell receptor beta chains below was sequenced from the same sample in a study of regulatory T cells in long-lasting Graves disease. Noted time point: newly diagnosed GD, antithyroid drugs for less than 3 months. PBMC RNA was the source of the TCR library. Through Arm-PCR of CDR3 regions and iRepertoire HTBI primers, TCR beta libraries were built. TCRdb analysed the multiplex PCR reads with MiXCR anew, one entry per CDR3 protein. The sample lists about 540,000 distinct CDR3 sequences, approximately 12% occurring once. The same data also contributed to another study, on T cells in Graves' hyperthyroidism and ophthalmopathy.

The sequences come from peripheral blood mononuclear cells (PBMCs), collected at new diagnosis, from a patient treated with antithyroid drugs. The receptors originated from a man aged 30 to 45 with Graves disease.

This clonotype was seen repeatedly, ten times or more. The chain is built from TRBV6-2 or TRBV6-3 and TRBJ2-2, with D possibly called TRBD1 or TRBD2 (5 bases each). V shed 2 bases and J shed 5 bases, with 12 bases lying between them. The CDR3 is 15 amino acids. CDR1 MNHEY and CDR2 SVGEGT come from the germline V gene. This chain's CDR3 is CASSYRGRETGELFF. The CDR3 DNA follows: TGTGCCAGCAGTTACAGGGGACGAGAGACCGGGGAGCTGTTTTTT.

Notes on this clonotype: A much larger clone differs from this one at a single base, so this may be a read error. The chain couples TRBV20-1 to TRBJ2-2, with a tentative D call TRBD1 (6 bases). CDR1 DFQATT and CDR2 SNEGSKA come from the germline V gene (reference sequence). The CDR3 consists of 15 residues. Deletions cut 8 bases from V and 0 bases from J, with 16 bases between. In DNA, the CDR3 is TGCAGTACCACCCAGGGGACCGCGAACACCGGGGAGCTGTTTTTT. Its protein is CSTTQGTANTGELFF.

This clonotype showed up just a few times. An end of the junction differs from the germline gene, which may be a read error. The gene calls are TRBV5-8 and TRBJ2-7; TRBD2 agrees at 9 bases. The V gene's germline CDR1 is SGHTS and CDR2 YDEGEE. The length of the CDR3 is 16 residues. In DNA, the CDR3 is TGCGCCAGCAGCTTGGGGAGACTAGCGGCCTCCTACGAGCAGTACTTC. This gives the protein CASSLGRLAASYEQYF. Drawing the rest from reference TRBV5-8 and TRBJ2-7, the complete variable domain is EAGVTQSPTHLIKTRGQQATLRCSPISGHTSVYWYQQALGLGLQFLLWYDEGEERNRGNFPPRFSGRQFPNYSSELNVNALELEDSALYLCASSLGRLAASYEQYFGPGTRLTVT.

The genes are TRBV24-1 and TRBJ2-7; 16 nucleotides match TRBD2. J was trimmed by 2 bases and V by 4 bases; bases with no gene match: 13. The CDR3 length is 20 residues. CDR1 and CDR2 (germline): KGHDR, SFDVKD. CDR3 coding DNA: TGTGCCACCAGTGACGCGGGACTAGCGGGAGGGCCTTTTAGGGCCTACGAGCAGTACTTC. This sequence encodes CATSDAGLAGGPFRAYEQYF.

In this sample, this clonotype turned up many times. J is TRBJ2-7 and V is TRBV24-1; 7 nucleotides align to TRBD1. Trimming took 4 bases from V and 2 from J; bases not matched to a gene: 7. The CDR3 length is 15 residues. Germline V gives CDR1 KGHDR, CDR2 SFDVKD. CDR3 nucleotide sequence: TGTGCCACCAGTGACACCGGGACAGAGGCCTACGAGCAGTACTTC. Amino acid sequence: CATSDTGTEAYEQYF.

The table lists this clonotype with many counts. The V and J genes are TRBV12-3 or TRBV12-4 and TRBJ1-1; 7 bases line up with TRBD1. With V trimmed by 8 bases and J by 1 base, 7 bases remained unmatched. The CDR3 has 14 residues. Here the CDR3 reads CASCPGTENTEAFF. In DNA, the CDR3 is TGTGCCAGCTGTCCCGGGACAGAGAACACTGAAGCTTTCTTT.

The chain links TRBV4-2 to TRBJ2-7, with TRBD2 as a possible D gene (5 bases). The CDR3 consists of 17 residues. Germline loops: CDR1 LGHNA, CDR2 YNFKEQ. Trimming shortened V by 0 bases and J by 3 bases, and 18 bases separated the two germline ends. The CDR3 loop reads CASSQDTALRGDYEQYF. CDR3 in DNA: TGTGCCAGCAGCCAAGATACGGCTCTACGGGGAGACTACGAGCAGTACTTC.

Many counts were recorded for this clonotype. The chain combines TRBV12-3 or TRBV12-4 with TRBJ2-3, with a weak D call TRBD1 (5 bases). The CDR3 covers 13 residues. Trimming pared 3 bases from V and 4 bases from J, leaving 8 bases between. The DNA for the CDR3 is TGTGCCAGCAGTTTCGAAGGGGCAGATACGCAGTATTTT. Protein sequence: CASSFEGADTQYF.

Only a few counts were recorded for this clonotype. The rearrangement uses TRBV19 and TRBJ2-1; TRBD2 matches 9 bases. Trimming took 2 bases from V and 1 from J; bases not matched to a gene: 6. Per germline, CDR1 LNHDA and CDR2 SQIVND (reference sequence). The CDR3 loop spans 17 amino acids. The CDR3 nucleotides read TGTGCCAGTAGTATATACCTAGCGGGAAATTCCTACAATGAGCAGTTCTTC. It is translated as CASSIYLAGNSYNEQFF.

On this clonotype itself: With a far larger clone one base away, a read error is the likely cause. In DNA form, the CDR3 reads TGTGCCAGCAGTTACCTGAGCACTGAAGCTTTCTTT. This gives the protein CASSYLSTEAFF. This sequence joins TRBV6-5 and TRBJ1-1; unclear D gene. This CDR3 comprises 12 residues. V was trimmed by 2 bases and J by 4 bases, leaving 5 bases between them. CDR1 and CDR2 from the germline V gene are MNHEY and SVGAGI.

This clonotype was detected ten times or more. This chain joins TRBV29-1 and TRBJ2-1; unclear D gene. V was trimmed by 8 bases and J by 0 bases, leaving 17 bases between them. The CDR3 totals 15 residues. Germline V gene lookup returns CDR1 SQVTM and CDR2 ANQGSEA. CDR3 nucleotides: TGCAGCTCCCGCGAGGCCTTGAGCTCCTACAATGAGCAGTTCTTC. Its protein product is CSSREALSSYNEQFF.

This clonotype was seen a few times. The CDR3 is CASKRGSGELFF. In DNA, the CDR3 is TGTGCCAGCAAGCGGGGTTCCGGGGAGCTGTTTTTT. The chain couples TRBV27 to TRBJ2-2, with 7 bases lining up with TRBD2. This CDR3 spans 12 amino acids. V was pared by 7 bases and J by 6 bases, with 2 bases of the junction left unmatched. Germline CDR1 and CDR2: MNHEY and SMNVEV (reference sequence).

The chain links TRBV11-3 to TRBJ2-3, with TRBD2 matching over 9 bases. This CDR3 spans 19 amino acids. V lost 5 bases and J lost 4; bases outside the gene matches: 19. Looked up from germline, CDR1 is SGHNT and CDR2 is YENEEA. The CDR3 bases are TGTGCCAGCAGCAGCGGTGCGGGAGGGCCGTGGGACCAGGCAGATACGCAGTATTTT. This gives the protein CASSSGAGGPWDQADTQYF.

This clonotype was counted at least ten times. The chain uses TRBV12-3 or TRBV12-4 and TRBJ2-7; D perhaps matches TRBD2 (5 bases). Trimming left V 11 bases short and J 1 base short, with 9 bases between. The length of the CDR3 is 11 residues. CDR3 nucleotide sequence: TGTGCCTCCGGGAAGTCCTACGAGCAGTACTTC. Protein: CASGKSYEQYF.

In this sample, this clonotype turned up many times. The chain uses TRBV30 and TRBJ2-1, with 9 bases that match TRBD1. J gave up 7 bases and V 0 bases, and 4 bases lay outside the gene matches. Per germline, CDR1 GTSNPN and CDR2 SVGIG (reference sequence). This CDR3 spans 14 amino acids. In nucleotides, the CDR3 is TGTGCCTGGAGTGTACAACAGGGGGCTAATGAGCAGTTCTTC. It translates to CAWSVQQGANEQFF. Combining the CDR3 with reference TRBV30 and TRBJ2-1 gives the whole variable domain SQTIHQWPATLVQPVGSPLSLECTVEGTSNPNLYWYRQAAGRGLQLLFYSVGIGQISSEVPQNLSASRPQDRQFILSSKKLLLSDSGFYLCAWSVQQGANEQFFGPGTRLTVL.

This clonotype turned up a few times. This rearrangement joins TRBV19 to TRBJ2-7; TRBD2 agrees at 7 bases. Trimming cost V 2 bases and J 8 bases; bases outside gene matches: 12. In germline, CDR1 is LNHDA, CDR2 SQIVND (reference sequence). The CDR3 sequence is 15 residues long. CDR3 sequence reads: CASSITLAVPVQQYF. Here the CDR3 DNA reads TGTGCCAGTAGTATAACCCTAGCGGTACCCGTTCAGCAGTACTTC.

This clonotype showed up many times. The V call is TRBV6-1, the J call TRBJ1-5; D gene ambiguous. The CDR3 totals 16 residues. Germline CDR1 and CDR2: MNHNS and SASEGT. V lost 5 bases, J lost 0 bases, and 14 bases lay in between. The CDR3 sequence: CASSPLYPGSNQPQHF. Here the CDR3 DNA reads TGTGCCAGCAGTCCACTTTACCCAGGTAGCAATCAGCCCCAGCATTTT.

This chain uses TRBV5-6 with TRBJ1-4; tentative D call: TRBD1 (5 bases). There are 16 residues in the CDR3. V was trimmed by 0 bases and J by 8 bases, leaving 17 bases between them. The germline V gene has CDR1 SGHDT and CDR2 YYEEEE. As DNA, the CDR3 is TGTGCCAGCAGCTTGGAAGGGGACTGGGTTAAGGAAAAACTGTTTTTT. This gives the protein CASSLEGDWVKEKLFF.

This clonotype was detected a few times. This chain links TRBV6-2 or TRBV6-3 with TRBJ1-3; D may be TRBD1 (5 bases). The CDR3 consists of 18 residues. The V and J ends lost 6 bases and 1 base respectively, with 22 bases between them. Germline V lookup: CDR1 MNHEY, CDR2 SVGEGT. This CDR3 reads CASRLTPGLLASGNTIYF. The CDR3 DNA is TGTGCCAGCAGGCTGACTCCGGGACTCCTAGCGTCTGGAAACACCATATATTTT.

In this sample, this clonotype turned up many times. V and J are TRBV19 and TRBJ1-2; 12 bases are shared with TRBD1. Losses at the gene ends were 3 bases for V and 2 bases for J; bases not matched to a gene: 4. The germline V gene encodes CDR1 LNHDA and CDR2 SQIVND (reference sequence). The CDR3 is 16 residues long. The DNA of the CDR3 is TGTGCCAGTAGTATCGGGACAGGGGGCCTCAACTATGGCTACACCTTC. Amino acids: CASSIGTGGLNYGYTF.

This clonotype has at least ten counts. The rearrangement uses TRBV7-2 and TRBJ2-3; either TRBD1 or TRBD2 may fit D (6 bases each). V lost 6 bases and J 3 bases, leaving 13 bases between the germline ends. This CDR3 comprises 14 residues. Germline CDR1 is SGHTA and CDR2 is FQGNSA. The CDR3 sequence: CASRNRRGTDTQYF. The CDR3 DNA is TGTGCCAGCAGGAATAGGAGGGGGACAGATACGCAGTATTTT.

This clonotype was detected many times. The rearrangement uses TRBV2 and TRBJ2-5, with TRBD1 as a possible D gene (7 bases). The CDR3 length is 14 residues. The germline V gene encodes CDR1 SNHLY and CDR2 FYNNEI. The V end lost 6 bases, the J end lost 4 bases, and 15 bases lay between the germline ends. The CDR3 nucleotides read TGTGCCAGCAGGACAGGGACTCCCCGAGAGACCCAGTACTTC. Translating it yields CASRTGTPRETQYF.

At least ten counts were recorded for this clonotype. The V gene is TRBV24-1, the J gene TRBJ2-1; 7 bases line up with TRBD2. This CDR3 region has 13 residues. The V segment lost 6 bases and the J segment 7 bases; nucleotides outside the gene matches: 5. In germline, CDR1 is KGHDR, CDR2 SFDVKD. CDR3 in DNA: TGTGCCACCAGTTTCGGGGGAGGGAATGAGCAGTTCTTC. Its protein product is CATSFGGGNEQFF.